This T cell receptor beta chain came from a study of cytomegalovirus exposure and HLA in healthy donors. The CDR3 is 16 residues long. Per germline, CDR1 LNHNV and CDR2 YYDKDF (reference sequence). V was pared by 3 bases and J by 1 base, with 3 bases of the junction left unmatched. PCR employed 60 Vbeta and 13 Jbeta primers. Here immunoSEQ multiplex PCR was the method, and the copy in TCRdb shows in-frame clones only, minus some. Counted here are roughly 160,000 clones, roughly 80% occurring once; the ten biggest clones make up about 2.4%. Whole-study results and caveats: In an earlier analysis, most TCR beta V segments were productive about 90% or about 30% of the time.

Worth noting for this clone: Its cognate antigen is unknown.

The clonotype originates from a male donor in good health and CMV-seronegative. The sequencing sample was made of PBMCs. The chain carries TRBV15 and TRBJ2-2, with 9 bases aligning to TRBD1. CDR3 region: CATSSLGQGNTGELFF. Written as DNA, the CDR3 is TGTGCCACCAGCAGTCTGGGACAGGGGAACACCGGGGAGCTGTTTTTT.